This entry features one T cell receptor beta chain sequence. This may be a read error: a much more frequent sequence differs by one nucleotide. This entry belongs to a study of tumor and adjacent non-tumor tissue in lung cancer. RNA was extracted from bulk tissue without any cell sorting. Three rounds of nested PCR, following a modified ARM-PCR protocol, produced the TCRbeta library. TCRdb fed the multiplex PCR reads into MiXCR, producing one record per CDR3 protein. Of roughly 120,000 distinct CDR3 sequences in the sample, around 82% are singletons; the top ten hold around 21%. CDR3 size: 15 residues. Germline CDR1 is MDHEN and CDR2 is SYDVKM.

Sequenced material: lung tumor tissue. The genes are TRBV28 and TRBJ2-5, with 12 bases identical to TRBD2. The TCR sequence derives from a man in his 70s with non-small cell lung cancer. The CDR3 loop is CASRLTSGSLQTKYF. The CDR3 DNA reads as TGTGCCAGCAGACTGACTAGCGGGAGCCTCCAGACCAAGTACTTC.